These 9 T cell receptor beta chains were all obtained from the same sample, sequenced in a study of OX40 agonist ivuxolimab in advanced cancers. The data were produced by immunoSEQ multiplex PCR, yet TCRdb's version contains in-frame clones alone and is incomplete. The repertoire includes around 69,000 clones, roughly 87% of them detected once, and roughly 3.1% sits in the top ten. The sequencing used CD4+ or CD8+ T cells sorted from blood, collected in a trial of the OX40 agonist ivuxolimab. The receptors here all came from an adult with an advanced solid tumor such as melanoma, head and neck, liver or kidney cancer.

V gene TRBV30 combines with J gene TRBJ1-2; D gene ambiguous. The CDR3 is made up of 13 amino acids. Trimming shortened V by 0 bases and J by 4 bases, and 9 bases separated the two germline ends. Germline CDR1 reads GTSNPN; CDR2 reads SVGIG (reference sequence). The CDR3: CAWSVLTGYGYTF. CDR3 nucleotides: TGTGCCTGGAGTGTACTAACTGGCTATGGCTACACCTTC.

The chain is built from TRBV4-3 and TRBJ1-5; D unresolved. V was trimmed by 4 bases and J by 5 bases, leaving 12 bases between them. Germline CDR1 reads LGHNA; CDR2 reads YSLEER. The CDR3 has 14 residues. The CDR3, as DNA: TGCGCCAGCAGCCCGCGGATTTCCCATCAGCCCCAGCATTTT. This gives the protein CASSPRISHQPQHF.

V gene TRBV7-9 combines with J gene TRBJ2-5, with a tentative D call TRBD1 (5 bases). This CDR3 is built from 15 residues. V was shortened by 5 bases and J by 0 bases, with 13 bases between the two germline ends. Germline V CDR1 and CDR2: SEHNR, FQNEAQ (reference sequence). Written as DNA, the CDR3 is TGTGCCAGCAGCGGCGAGACAGTGTACCAAGAGACCCAGTACTTC. Protein product: CASSGETVYQETQYF.

The rearrangement uses TRBV7-2 and TRBJ2-1; tentatively, D is TRBD1 (6 bases). Germline V gene lookup returns CDR1 SGHTA and CDR2 FQGNSA. The germline V and J ends were trimmed by 2 bases and 15 bases, with 17 bases remaining between them. This CDR3 contains 13 residues. CDR3 residues: CASSLSVQGRLFF. CDR3 nucleotides: TGTGCCAGCAGCTTATCAGTACAGGGTCGCCTGTTCTTC.

The V call is TRBV19, the J call TRBJ2-7; 9 bases align to TRBD1. The CDR3 totals 14 residues. Trimming took 5 bases from V and 6 from J; bases not matched to a gene: 8. Looked up from germline, CDR1 is LNHDA and CDR2 is SQIVND (reference sequence). CDR3 sequence: CASSPRRTGAEQYF. As DNA, the CDR3 is TGTGCCAGTAGTCCGCGCAGGACAGGGGCCGAGCAGTACTTC.

The V and J genes are TRBV7-3 and TRBJ1-6; D remains ambiguous. Trimming took 1 base from V and 0 from J, leaving 4 bases between them. Per the germline V gene, CDR1 is SGHTA and CDR2 is FQGTGA. The CDR3 consists of 15 residues. This CDR3 reads CASSLKSSYNSPLHF. CDR3 nucleotides: TGTGCCAGCAGCTTAAAGAGCTCCTATAATTCACCCCTCCACTTT.

This clone was observed a single time. CDR3 region: CASSLAVQGFGGYTF. The CDR3 DNA reads as TGTGCCAGCAGCTTAGCGGTACAGGGATTCGGTGGCTACACCTTC. J is TRBJ1-2 and V is TRBV7-2, with a possible D match to TRBD1 (6 bases). CDR1 SGHTA and CDR2 FQGNSA come from the germline V gene. CDR3 length: 15 residues. The V gene lost 0 bases and the J gene lost 7 bases, with 15 bases spanning the gap.

The CDR3 nucleotides are TGTGCCAGCAGCGCTGGACAGGGACCATCCTACGAGCAGTACTTC. Protein sequence: CASSAGQGPSYEQYF. The chain combines TRBV9 with TRBJ2-7; 8 bases are shared with TRBD1. Germline CDR1 reads SGDLS; CDR2 reads YYNGEE. This CDR3 region has 15 residues. Trimming at V came to 3 bases and at J to 1 base, leaving 6 bases not matched to a gene. The whole variable domain, filled in from reference TRBV9 and TRBJ2-7, reads DSGVTQTPKHLITATGQRVTLRCSPRSGDLSVYWYQQSLDQGLQFLIQYYNGEERAKGNILERFSAQQFPDLHSELNLSSLELGDSALYFCASSAGQGPSYEQYFGPGTRLTVT.

This clone was observed a handful of times. V usage is TRBV4-2 and J usage is TRBJ2-7; TRBD1 might be the D (6 bases). The V gene's germline CDR1 is LGHNA and CDR2 YNFKEQ. V lost 4 bases and J 7 bases, leaving 23 bases between the germline ends. The CDR3 extends over 16 amino acids. CDR3 loop: CASSPLLQGSTREQYF. Written as DNA, the CDR3 is TGTGCCAGCAGCCCTCTTCTACAGGGCTCCACAAGGGAGCAGTACTTC.